This T cell receptor beta chain was obtained from a study of shared clonotypes between healthy human individuals. Sequenced by immunoSEQ multiplex PCR; TCRdb stores in-frame clones only, minus some. Of a few hundred thousand clones in the sample, approximately 65% were seen once. Worth noting for this clone: As yet, its antigen is unknown.

Study observations and caveats: Researchers sampled blood only, noting tissue repertoires likely differ.

This CDR3 has 13 residues. The germline V gene encodes CDR1 SNHLY and CDR2 FYNNEI. Trimming cost V 4 bases and J 1 base, with 7 bases left between them. Each sample came from a Caucasian adult donor living in Nashville, Tennessee. J is TRBJ1-1 and V is TRBV2; TRBD1 might be the D (5 bases). The sequenced sample consisted of memory CD4+ T cells sorted from blood. Indicated subset: CD45RA-negative fraction. The TCR sequence derives from a man aged 25 to 40 in good health. The CDR3 loop reads CASSAGQNTEAFF. In nucleotides, the CDR3 is TGTGCCAGCAGTGCTGGACAGAACACTGAAGCTTTCTTT.